A selection of T cell receptor beta chains follows, all from one sample in a study of STAT5B mutations in CD4+ large granular lymphocyte leukemia. Here immunoSEQ multiplex PCR was the method, and the copy in TCRdb shows in-frame clones only, minus some. The table lists about 48,000 clones, about 70% of them singletons. The material sequenced was CD4+ T cells from blood buffy coats. Every receptor here comes from a human donor in good health. Each CDR3 is given with its conserved first and last residue.

>TRBV29-1
CSGGEVAGGLGSYNEQFF
>TRBV10-3
CAISEGTGGRCTF
>TRBV29-1
CSVLDSSKTQYF
>TRBV11-2
CASSLTTMGGGYYEQYF
>TRBV15
CATSRVASGGTQYF
>TRBV6-5
CASSHPGNEKLFF
>TRBV11-1
CASTARVDSAHEAFF
>TRBV6-1
CASGGAAEGDTQYF
>TRBV5-1
CASSPGTGVAGELFF
>TRBV27
CASTRADTQYF
>TRBV9
CASSVLTGDYGYTF
>TRBV6-6
CASSTPGQGSYEQYF
>TRBV7-7
CASSLGETGRSDQPQHF
>TRBV30
CAWSRTGFSGNTIYF
>TRBV21-1
CAGCIRSANQPQHF
>TRBV10-3
CAIRAIAGGPYEQYF
>TRBV29-1
CSVEDPPSGNTIYF
>TRBV5-1
CASSPGSFTDTQYF
>TRBV15
CATSRDSWQATF
>TRBV28
CASSPSRRANTEAFF
>TRBV7-2
CASSFWASGFLGNTQYF
>TRBV11-2
CASSLGGNYGYTF
>TRBV28
CASSPNSGGATYNEQFF
>TRBV7-9
CASSRGTGSSYNEQFF
>TRBV5-1
CASSLVGPSTDTQYF
>TRBV7-2
CASSLAPGREKLFF
>TRBV6-1
CASSAGDRGRGTEAFF
>TRBV7-9
CASSLAEGCTEAFF
>TRBV2
CASSAPTGMNQPQHF
>TRBV6-1
CASSPDRESPLHF
>TRBV7-3
CASSPTAGGWETQYF
>TRBV11-2
CASSPGLFGGEKLFF
>TRBV11-1
CASSLNRDPHEQYF
>TRBV5-6
CASRNQETQYF
>TRBV7-2
CASSLVSIASNTEAFF
>TRBV2
CASRLRALGVNEQFF
>TRBV29-1
CSTSGTTNYGYTF
>TRBV6-5
CASSYSMGQGTGELFF
>TRBV9
CASSVGTENQPQHF
>TRBV4-1
CASSQEGQVYGYTF
>TRBV25-1
CASSEAGHLGELFF
>TRBV7-2
CASSLASSLGEQYF
>TRBV2
CASSEVTSTDTQYF
>TRBV7-9
CASSLGAGLAKNIQYF
>TRBV19
CASSIRGATNEKLFF
>TRBV6-6
CASSSSTGTGTEQYF
>TRBV6-1
CASSQDRIGANVLTF
>TRBV4-1
CASSQDWSNTGELFF
>TRBV10-1
CASRLAGGLDTQYF
>TRBV6-1
CASSPFQEPNSPLHF
>TRBV19
CASNWVGGFGYTF
>TRBV6-5
CASRGLVGANEQFF